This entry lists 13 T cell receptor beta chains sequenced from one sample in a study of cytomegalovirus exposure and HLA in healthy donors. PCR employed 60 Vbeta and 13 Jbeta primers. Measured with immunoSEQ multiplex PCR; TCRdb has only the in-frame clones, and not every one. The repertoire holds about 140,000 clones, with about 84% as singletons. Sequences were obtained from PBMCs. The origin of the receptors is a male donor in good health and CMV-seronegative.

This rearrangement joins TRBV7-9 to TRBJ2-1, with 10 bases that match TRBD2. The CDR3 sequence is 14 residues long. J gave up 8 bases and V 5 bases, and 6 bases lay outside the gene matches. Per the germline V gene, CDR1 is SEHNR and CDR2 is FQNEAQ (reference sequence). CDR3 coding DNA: TGTGCCAGCAGCGCAGCGGGGGGGCTCGATGAGCAGTTCTTC. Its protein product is CASSAAGGLDEQFF.

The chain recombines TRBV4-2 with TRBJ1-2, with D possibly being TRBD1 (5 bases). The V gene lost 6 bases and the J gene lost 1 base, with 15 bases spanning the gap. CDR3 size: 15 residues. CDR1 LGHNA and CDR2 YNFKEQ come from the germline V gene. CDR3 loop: CASSQGYDFNYGYTF. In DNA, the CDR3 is TGTGCCAGCAGTCAGGGTTACGATTTTAACTATGGCTACACCTTC.

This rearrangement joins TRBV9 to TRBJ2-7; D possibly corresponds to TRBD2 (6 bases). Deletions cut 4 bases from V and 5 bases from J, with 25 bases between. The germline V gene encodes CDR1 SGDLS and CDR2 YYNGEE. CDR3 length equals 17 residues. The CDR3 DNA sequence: TGTGCCAGCAGCCCAAGCTCGGAGCGGGTGGCCTTGAACGAGCAGTACTTC. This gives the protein CASSPSSERVALNEQYF.

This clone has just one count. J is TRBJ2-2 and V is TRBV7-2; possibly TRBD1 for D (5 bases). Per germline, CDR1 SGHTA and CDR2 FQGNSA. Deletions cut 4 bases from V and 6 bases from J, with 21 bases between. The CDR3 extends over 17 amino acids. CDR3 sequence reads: CASSSALYTTVPGELFF. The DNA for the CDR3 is TGTGCCAGCAGCTCCGCACTTTATACGACAGTACCCGGGGAGCTGTTTTTT.

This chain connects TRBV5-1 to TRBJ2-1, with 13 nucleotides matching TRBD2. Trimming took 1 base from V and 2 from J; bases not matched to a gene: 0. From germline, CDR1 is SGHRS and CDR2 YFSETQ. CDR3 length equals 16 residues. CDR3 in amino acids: CASSLTSGGAYNEQFF. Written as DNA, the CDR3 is TGCGCCAGCAGCTTGACTAGCGGGGGGGCCTACAATGAGCAGTTCTTC.

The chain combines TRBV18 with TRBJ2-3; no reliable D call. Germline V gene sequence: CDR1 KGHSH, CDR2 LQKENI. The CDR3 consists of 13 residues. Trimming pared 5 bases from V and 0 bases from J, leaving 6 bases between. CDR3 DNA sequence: TGTGCCAGCTCAACAGTTAGCACAGATACGCAGTATTTT. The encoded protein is CASSTVSTDTQYF.

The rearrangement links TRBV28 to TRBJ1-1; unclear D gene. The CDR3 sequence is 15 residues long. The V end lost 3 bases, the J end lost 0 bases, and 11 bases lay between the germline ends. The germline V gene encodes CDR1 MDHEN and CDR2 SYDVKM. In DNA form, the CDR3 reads TGTGCCAGCAGTTTGTTTGAGCCACTGAACACTGAAGCTTTCTTT. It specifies CASSLFEPLNTEAFF.

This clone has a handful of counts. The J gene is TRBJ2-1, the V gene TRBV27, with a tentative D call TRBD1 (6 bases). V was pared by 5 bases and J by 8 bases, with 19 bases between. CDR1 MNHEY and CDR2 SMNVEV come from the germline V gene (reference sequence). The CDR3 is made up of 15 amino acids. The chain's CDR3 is CASSPGLGQGHEQFF. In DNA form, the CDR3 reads TGTGCCAGCAGTCCGGGCTTGGGCCAGGGGCATGAGCAGTTCTTC.

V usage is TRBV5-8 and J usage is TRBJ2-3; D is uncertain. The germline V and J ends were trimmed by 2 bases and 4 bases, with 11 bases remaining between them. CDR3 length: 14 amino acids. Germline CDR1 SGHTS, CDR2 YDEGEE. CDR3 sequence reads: CASSLLTWADTQYF. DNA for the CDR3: TGTGCCAGCAGCTTACTAACTTGGGCAGATACGCAGTATTTT.

In DNA form, the CDR3 reads TGTGCCAGCAGCTTGGCTGGACTAGCGGGGGGTAAAGATACGCAGTATTTT. It yields the protein CASSLAGLAGGKDTQYF. V usage is TRBV5-4 and J usage is TRBJ2-3, with 14 bases identical to TRBD2. CDR3 length: 17 amino acids. V gave up 0 bases and J gave up 5 bases; unmatched junction bases: 5. From germline, CDR1 is SGHNT and CDR2 YYREEE (reference sequence).

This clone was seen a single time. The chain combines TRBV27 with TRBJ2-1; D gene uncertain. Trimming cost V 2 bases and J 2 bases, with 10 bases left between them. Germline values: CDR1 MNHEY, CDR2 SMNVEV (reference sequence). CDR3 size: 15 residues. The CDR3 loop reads CASSLGDVPYNEQFF. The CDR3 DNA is TGTGCCAGCAGTTTAGGAGACGTCCCCTACAATGAGCAGTTCTTC.

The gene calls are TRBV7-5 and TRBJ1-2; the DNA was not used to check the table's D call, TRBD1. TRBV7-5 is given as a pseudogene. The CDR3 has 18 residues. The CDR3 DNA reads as TGTGCCAGAAGCTTGAGGGTTTTTAGGGACAGAACCTACTATGGCTACACCTTC. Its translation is CARSLRVFRDRTYYGYTF.

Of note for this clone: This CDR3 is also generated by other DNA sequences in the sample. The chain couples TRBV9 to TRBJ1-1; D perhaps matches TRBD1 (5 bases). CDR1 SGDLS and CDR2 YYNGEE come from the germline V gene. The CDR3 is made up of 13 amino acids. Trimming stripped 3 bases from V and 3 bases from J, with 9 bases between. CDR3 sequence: CASSATEYTEAFF. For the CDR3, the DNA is TGTGCCAGCAGCGCGACAGAATACACTGAAGCTTTCTTT. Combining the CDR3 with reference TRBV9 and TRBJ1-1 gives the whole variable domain DSGVTQTPKHLITATGQRVTLRCSPRSGDLSVYWYQQSLDQGLQFLIQYYNGEERAKGNILERFSAQQFPDLHSELNLSSLELGDSALYFCASSATEYTEAFFGQGTRLTVV.